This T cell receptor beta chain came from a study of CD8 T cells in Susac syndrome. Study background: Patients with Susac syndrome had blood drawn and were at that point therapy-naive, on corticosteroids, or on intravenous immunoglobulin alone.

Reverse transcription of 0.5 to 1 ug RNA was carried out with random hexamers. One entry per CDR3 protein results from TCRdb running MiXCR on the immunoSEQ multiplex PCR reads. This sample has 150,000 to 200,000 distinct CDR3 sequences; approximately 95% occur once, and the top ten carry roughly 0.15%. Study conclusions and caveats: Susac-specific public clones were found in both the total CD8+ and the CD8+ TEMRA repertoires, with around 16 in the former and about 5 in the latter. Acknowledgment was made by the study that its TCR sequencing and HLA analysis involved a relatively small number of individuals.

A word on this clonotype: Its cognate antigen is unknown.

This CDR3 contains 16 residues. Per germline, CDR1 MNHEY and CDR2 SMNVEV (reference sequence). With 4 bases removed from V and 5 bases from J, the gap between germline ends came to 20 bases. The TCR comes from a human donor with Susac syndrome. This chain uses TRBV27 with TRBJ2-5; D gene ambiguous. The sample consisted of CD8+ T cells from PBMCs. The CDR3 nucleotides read TGTGCCAGCAGTTCCGATCTCAGCGAGAGGCACGAGACCCAGTACTTC. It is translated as CASSSDLSERHETQYF.